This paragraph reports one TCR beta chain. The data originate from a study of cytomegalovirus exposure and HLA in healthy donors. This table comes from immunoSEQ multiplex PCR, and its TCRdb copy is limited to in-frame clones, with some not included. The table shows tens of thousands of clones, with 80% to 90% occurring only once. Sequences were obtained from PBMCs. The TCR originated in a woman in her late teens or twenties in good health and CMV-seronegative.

CDR3 bases: TGTGCCAGCAGCTCGGGACAGAACTATGGCTACACCTTC. This codes for CASSSGQNYGYTF. V and J are TRBV7-2 and TRBJ1-2; TRBD1 matches 7 bases. The germline V gene has CDR1 SGHTA and CDR2 FQGNSA. With V trimmed by 4 bases and J by 2 bases, 1 base remained unmatched. This CDR3 spans 13 amino acids.